This TCR beta chain was sequenced for a study of metastatic and nonmetastatic thyroid tumors. The overall study: Comparative analysis of repertoires was undertaken across blood and tumor or nodule tissue obtained from malignant and benign thyroid patients. Study findings and constraints: In blood and tumor, TCR beta diversity was reportedly significantly higher in malignant thyroid tumors than in benign nodules.

Before thyroid surgery, none of the patients had received any treatment. A note on this clone: Its antigen is not known.

Authors' methods: Across clinicopathological groups, CDR3 differences served as the basis for building a distant-metastasis classifier for papillary thyroid cancer. TCRdb re-clonotyped the PCR reads via MiXCR. These V and J calls originate from TCRdb's pipeline instead of the authors' own analysis. The table shows 20,000 or so clones, with over 20% occurring only once. This CDR3 is built from 14 residues. Trimming took 3 bases from V and 4 from J; bases not matched to a gene: 5. Germline-derived CDR1 and CDR2 are DFQATT and SNEGSKA (reference sequence). Sequencing input: adjacent normal tissue. The receptor comes from a female donor with papillary thyroid cancer or a benign thyroid nodule (not recorded which). Some clones in this sample may be carry-over from other donors' samples. The chain recombines TRBV20-1 with TRBJ1-2; 10 nucleotides line up with TRBD1. The CDR3 loop reads CSASDRGRIYGYTF. The CDR3 DNA is TGCAGTGCTAGCGACAGGGGGCGTATCTATGGCTACACCTTC.